The TCR beta chain under discussion was sequenced for a study of blood T cell repertoires in COVID-19 (dated by TCRdb to the early 2020s). For the wider study: The collaborator samples originated in the United States, Italy and Spain and spanned the acute and convalescent phases of COVID-19. The material from the prospective study consisted of cDNA or gDNA derived from T cells, B-cell-depleted T cells, or PBMCs. The dataset comprised deeply sampled blood TCRbeta repertoires from subjects exposed to, actively infected with, or recovered from COVID-19. The repertoires were released in a freely available public database meant as a resource for research on the immune response to SARS-CoV-2. The samples were drawn from the first 160 participants of the ongoing ImmuneRACE study and from 1,254 subjects provided by 6 global collaborators. A de-identified subject ID, COVID-19 status, age in years and sex were almost always included in the sample metadata. HLA class I and class II types, where available, came from metadata supplied by the sample provider rather than from assay-based typing. Overall results and qualifications from the work: The quantity of clinical and demographic metadata differed by source and by participant and was supplied without curation.

In regard to this clone: The clone's antigen remains unknown. Base quality data are lacking; no much larger clone is found one base away.

Whole blood was collected in K2EDTA tubes by collaborating institutions according to the institutions' own protocols. For TCRbeta analysis, collaborators shipped samples in one of three forms: frozen whole blood, isolated PBMCs, or DNA extracted from either of those sample types. The immunoSEQ Assay, a bias-controlled multiplex PCR, was used to amplify TCRbeta CDR3 regions from genomic DNA. Turning to the authors' computational methods: The number of nucleated cells in each sample was estimated from the amplification of reference gene primers within the assay. To quantify the absolute abundance of each unique TCRbeta CDR3 rearrangement, sequence reads were collapsed and filtered. Productive Simpson clonality was computed per sample as the square root of Simpson's diversity index over productive rearrangements. As stored in TCRdb, this immuneACCESS dataset retains in-frame rearrangements with V and J assigned. A fraction of the clones does not appear; measured against another copy, unresolved V genes explain less than half of the discrepancy, and the remainder lacks a known reason. That table gives V, J and clone size, and the DNA gave D and trimming. In all, the sample holds tens of thousands of clones, and around 85% of those were seen once. The ten largest clones capture 12% of the sample.

The germline V gene encodes CDR1 SGHVS and CDR2 FNYEAQ. The CDR3, from cysteine to phenylalanine, totals 14 residues. Only the CDR3 part of the read is kept: 42 bases, read in frame from the first base. At the junction V is shortened by 5 bases and J by 5 bases, with 13 bases in between. The sequence was obtained from a human donor in a cohort sampled during active COVID-19. The V and J genes are TRBV7-6 and TRBJ2-1; possibly the D gene is TRBD1, per 6 matching bases. Material: peripheral blood. The sequence in DNA is TGTGCCAGCAGCGGCGGCGGACAGCACAATGAGCAGTTCTTC. It codes for CASSGGGQHNEQFF.